Below are 29 T cell receptor beta chains sequenced from a single sample in a study of T cell responses to AZD1222 COVID-19 vaccine. The table came from immunoSEQ multiplex PCR; TCRdb's copy has only in-frame clones and leaves some out. The top ten hold over 0.95% of the sample, which has about 200,000 clones, 85% to 95% seen once. Sequencing was performed on peripheral blood, taken on day 0 of MenACWY control vaccination. These receptor sequences come from an adult in good health.

This chain uses TRBV6-4 with TRBJ1-3, with D maybe TRBD1 (6 bases). V was cut by 7 bases and J by 1 base, with 8 bases left in between. CDR3 size: 13 residues. The germline gives CDR1 MRHNA, CDR2 SNTAGT. CDR3 DNA: TGTGCCAGCAACAGGGATTCTGGAAACACCATATATTTT. This gives the protein CASNRDSGNTIYF.

The V and J genes are TRBV6-5 and TRBJ1-2; tentative D call: TRBD1 (6 bases). Germline values: CDR1 MNHEY, CDR2 SVGAGI. Trimming removed 10 bases from V and 5 bases from J, with 11 bases in between. The CDR3 loop spans 11 amino acids. The CDR3 nucleotides read TGTGCCACCACTCAGGGGTATGGCTACACCTTC. Protein product: CATTQGYGYTF.

The J gene is TRBJ1-4, the V gene TRBV3-1 (or the pseudogene TRBV3-2); perhaps TRBD1 as D (6 bases). With 4 bases removed from V and 4 bases from J, the gap between germline ends came to 16 bases. This CDR3 contains 16 residues. Germline V CDR1 and CDR2: LGHDT, YNNKEL (reference sequence). The CDR3 sequence is CASSRYRVTINEKLFF. The CDR3 nucleotides are TGTGCCAGCAGCCGGTACAGGGTAACTATTAATGAAAAACTGTTTTTT.

The chain is built from TRBV7-9 and TRBJ1-1; D is perhaps TRBD1 (6 bases). The CDR3 has 13 residues. The germline gives CDR1 SEHNR, CDR2 FQNEAQ (reference sequence). Trimming cost V 3 bases and J 6 bases, with 11 bases left between them. Here the CDR3 DNA reads TGTGCCAGCAGCTTTCGGGGGGCCGCTGAAGCTTTCTTT. Translation: CASSFRGAAEAFF.

The chain combines TRBV4-2 with TRBJ1-1; D is undetermined. Per germline, CDR1 LGHNA and CDR2 YNFKEQ. The CDR3 is made up of 16 amino acids. Trimming stripped 1 base from V and 0 bases from J, with 12 bases between. CDR3 DNA: TGTGCCAGCAGCCAAGCCGCGGCGTCAATGAACACTGAAGCTTTCTTT. Protein: CASSQAAASMNTEAFF.

The sample holds one count of this clone. V and J are TRBV4-2 and TRBJ2-7; TRBD2 matches 10 bases. This CDR3 region has 15 residues. Trimming at V came to 4 bases and at J to 5 bases, leaving 8 bases not matched to a gene. Germline V gene sequence: CDR1 LGHNA, CDR2 YNFKEQ. The CDR3 nucleotides are TGTGCCAGCAGCCGGGATCTAGCGGGGGCCGACGAGCAGTACTTC. It specifies CASSRDLAGADEQYF.

The V gene is TRBV6-2 or TRBV6-3, the J gene TRBJ2-1; 9 bases match TRBD1. With V trimmed by 5 bases and J by 8 bases, 7 bases remained unmatched. This CDR3 is built from 14 residues. Germline values: CDR1 MNHEY, CDR2 SVGEGT. CDR3 in amino acids: CASSALGQGHEQFF. CDR3 in DNA: TGTGCCAGCAGTGCCTTGGGACAGGGTCATGAGCAGTTCTTC.

The genes are TRBV3-1 (or the pseudogene TRBV3-2) and TRBJ1-2; D possibly corresponds to TRBD1 (5 bases). This CDR3 region has 13 residues. CDR1 LGHDT and CDR2 YNNKEL come from the germline V gene (reference sequence). Trimming took off 4 bases at V and 5 bases at J, with 11 bases between the two ends. The CDR3 loop reads CASSRDGGYGYTF. The CDR3 nucleotides are TGTGCCAGCAGCCGAGATGGGGGGTATGGCTACACCTTC.

The chain's CDR3 is CASSLQWPGNTIYF. For the CDR3, the DNA is TGTGCCAGTAGTCTCCAGTGGCCTGGAAACACCATATATTTT. This sequence joins TRBV19 and TRBJ1-3; D is unclear. The V gene's germline CDR1 is LNHDA and CDR2 SQIVND (reference sequence). The CDR3 has 14 amino acids. V was clipped by 5 bases and J by 2 bases, with 10 bases between them.

The chain joins TRBV28 to TRBJ1-5; D is possibly TRBD1 (6 bases). V lost 2 bases, J lost 1 base, and 12 bases lay in between. The CDR3 is made up of 16 amino acids. The V gene's germline CDR1 is MDHEN and CDR2 SYDVKM. DNA of the CDR3: TGTGCCAGCAGTTTAAATGCAGGGGTGAGCAATCAGCCCCAGCATTTT. It encodes CASSLNAGVSNQPQHF.

The V and J genes are TRBV28 and TRBJ1-5; D might be TRBD1 (5 bases). Germline lookup yields CDR1 MDHEN and CDR2 SYDVKM. The CDR3 runs 15 residues. V dropped 6 bases and J dropped 4 bases, with 16 bases sitting between them. CDR3 in amino acids: CASRAGGVGNQPQHF. DNA of the CDR3: TGTGCCAGCAGGGCGGGGGGGGTAGGTAATCAGCCCCAGCATTTT.

The count of this clone is one. This rearrangement joins TRBV18 to TRBJ2-1; D is perhaps TRBD1 (5 bases). This CDR3 is built from 15 residues. Trimming cost V 0 bases and J 4 bases, with 10 bases left between them. The V gene's germline CDR1 is KGHSH and CDR2 LQKENI. The DNA for the CDR3 is TGTGCCAGCTCACCACCGGCAGGGATTTACAATGAGCAGTTCTTC. Protein: CASSPPAGIYNEQFF.

This chain connects TRBV28 to TRBJ1-1, with 10 bases identical to TRBD1. Unmatched junction bases numbered 6, after V lost 6 bases and J lost 5 bases. Germline V gene data show CDR1 as MDHEN and CDR2 as SYDVKM. The CDR3 length is 14 residues. This CDR3 is CASSYRTGGTEAFF. CDR3 nucleotide sequence: TGTGCCAGCAGCTATCGGACAGGGGGGACTGAAGCTTTCTTT.

The CDR3 sequence is CSGTTGRGQFF. CDR3 coding DNA: TGCAGCGGGACGACAGGGAGAGGGCAGTTCTTC. This chain uses TRBV29-1 with TRBJ2-1; 7 bases are shared with TRBD1. CDR1 SQVTM and CDR2 ANQGSEA come from the germline V gene. J gave up 12 bases and V 7 bases, and 9 bases lay outside the gene matches. The CDR3 has 11 residues.

This clone was seen just once. The chain has TRBV5-1 and TRBJ2-7; D could derive from TRBD1 or TRBD2 (6 bases each). The CDR3 length is 15 residues. Germline V gives CDR1 SGHRS, CDR2 YFSETQ. V was pared by 2 bases and J by 4 bases, with 16 bases between. CDR3 coding DNA: TGCGCCAGCAGCTTTTCAATTGGGGGGACATACGAGCAGTACTTC. It translates to CASSFSIGGTYEQYF.

This clone was detected only a few times. V gene TRBV18 combines with J gene TRBJ1-2, with D tentatively TRBD1 (6 bases). V lost 3 bases and J lost 2, with 13 bases in between. CDR1 and CDR2 from the germline V gene are KGHSH and LQKENI. This CDR3 has 15 amino acids. The CDR3 DNA reads as TGTGCCAGCTCACCGTTGGGGGGCTGGAACTATGGCTACACCTTC. It translates to CASSPLGGWNYGYTF.

This clone has just one count. This specimen includes other DNA sequences encoding the same CDR3. This chain links TRBV5-1 with TRBJ2-5; 9 nucleotides agree with TRBD1. The germline CDR1 and CDR2 sequences are SGHRS and YFSETQ. V dropped 4 bases and J dropped 2; count of bases not matched to a gene: 3. The CDR3 has 14 residues. The CDR3: CASSRGQGQETQYF. In DNA, the CDR3 is TGCGCCAGCAGCCGGGGACAGGGTCAAGAGACCCAGTACTTC.

The CDR3 spells CASTLPGGAGGYTF. The CDR3 DNA follows: TGTGCCAGCACCCTTCCCGGGGGCGCTGGGGGCTACACCTTC. The chain is built from TRBV25-1 and TRBJ1-2; TRBD1 is a possible D gene (6 bases). The V end was cut by 7 bases, the J end by 8 bases, with 20 bases between. Looked up from germline, CDR1 is MGHDK and CDR2 is SYGVNS. CDR3 size: 14 residues.

Regarding this clone: One end of the junction does not line up with germline, which may come from a read error. The chain is built from TRBV7-7 and TRBJ2-1; 10 nucleotides line up with TRBD1. CDR3 length: 15 amino acids. Per the germline V gene, CDR1 is SSHAT and CDR2 is FNYEAQ (reference sequence). CDR3 sequence (DNA): TGTGCTAGCAGCTTAACCGGGACAGGGGACTATGAGCAGTTCTTC. It specifies CASSLTGTGDYEQFF.

This chain joins TRBV2 and TRBJ2-5; D is tentatively TRBD1 or TRBD2 (5 bases each). V was pared by 7 bases and J by 1 base, with 19 bases between. The CDR3 sequence is 16 residues long. In germline, CDR1 is SNHLY, CDR2 FYNNEI. Here the CDR3 reads CASIPRGSGGQETQYF. CDR3 in DNA: TGTGCCAGCATCCCCCGGGGCAGCGGTGGCCAAGAGACCCAGTACTTC. The whole variable domain, remainder taken from reference TRBV2 and TRBJ2-5, is EPEVTQTPSHQVTQMGQEVILRCVPISNHLYFYWYRQILGQKVEFLVSFYNNEISEKSEIFDDQFSVERPDGSNFTLKIRSTKLEDSAMYFCASIPRGSGGQETQYFGPGTRLLVL.

The V gene is TRBV28, the J gene TRBJ1-1; 7 bases line up with TRBD1. The CDR3 length is 18 residues. V lost 6 bases to trimming and J lost 1 base; unmatched junction nucleotides: 17. The germline CDR1 and CDR2 sequences are MDHEN and SYDVKM. The CDR3 DNA sequence: TGTGCCAGCAGCCTCCCCCCCTTAACCGACAGGGCGAACACTGAAGCTTTCTTT. Residues: CASSLPPLTDRANTEAFF.

This chain uses TRBV6-5 with TRBJ2-2; perhaps D is TRBD1 or TRBD2 (6 bases each). Trimming stripped 6 bases from V and 5 bases from J, with 10 bases between. Germline CDR1 reads MNHEY; CDR2 reads SVGAGI. The length of the CDR3 is 13 residues. The CDR3: CASSLGGTGELFF. The CDR3 DNA is TGTGCCAGCAGCCTAGGGGGGACCGGGGAGCTGTTTTTT.

As concerns this clone: In the same sample, other DNA sequences code for this CDR3. The chain uses TRBV2 and TRBJ1-5; perhaps TRBD1 as D (5 bases). The CDR3 consists of 12 residues. Germline V gene lookup returns CDR1 SNHLY and CDR2 FYNNEI. V gave up 6 bases and J gave up 4 bases, with 7 bases separating them. The CDR3: CASSGTNQPQHF. The CDR3, as DNA: TGTGCCAGCAGCGGGACGAATCAGCCCCAGCATTTT.

The J gene is TRBJ1-5, the V gene TRBV2; the match to TRBD1 covers 9 bases. Germline V gene lookup returns CDR1 SNHLY and CDR2 FYNNEI. The CDR3 has 14 amino acids. The junction had 6 bases not matched to a gene; V was cut back by 5 bases and J by 7 bases. DNA of the CDR3: TGTGCCAGCAGTACGACAGGGGGTCAACAGCCCCAGCATTTT. Translation: CASSTTGGQQPQHF. Supplemented by reference TRBV2 and TRBJ1-5, the full variable domain reads EPEVTQTPSHQVTQMGQEVILRCVPISNHLYFYWYRQILGQKVEFLVSFYNNEISEKSEIFDDQFSVERPDGSNFTLKIRSTKLEDSAMYFCASSTTGGQQPQHFGDGTRLSIL.

The CDR3 loop is CASSASDRVDGNTIYF. The CDR3 DNA is TGTGCCAGCAGCGCCTCGGACAGGGTGGATGGAAACACCATATATTTT. The chain joins TRBV3-1 (or the pseudogene TRBV3-2) to TRBJ1-3; 8 nucleotides line up with TRBD1. V lost 5 bases and J lost 3; bases outside the gene matches: 9. The CDR3 is 16 amino acids. Germline V CDR1 and CDR2: LGHDT, YNNKEL (reference sequence).

The V and J genes are TRBV18 and TRBJ2-4, with no clear D. This CDR3 has 13 amino acids. Looked up from germline, CDR1 is KGHSH and CDR2 is LQKENI. Trimming left V 3 bases short and J 3 bases short, with 6 bases between. CDR3 region: CASSPPGKNIQYF. In DNA, the CDR3 is TGTGCCAGCTCACCCCCTGGCAAAAACATTCAGTACTTC. The complete variable domain, with remaining parts taken from reference TRBV18 and TRBJ2-4, reads NAGVMQNPRHLVRRRGQEARLRCSPMKGHSHVYWYRQLPEEGLKFMVYLQKENIIDESGMPKERFSAEFPKEGPSILRIQQVVRGDSAAYFCASSPPGKNIQYFGAGTRLSVL.

V and J are TRBV6-2 or TRBV6-3 and TRBJ1-4; D not certain. The germline V gene encodes CDR1 MNHEY and CDR2 SVGEGT. V lost 5 bases and J 10 bases, leaving 17 bases between the germline ends. This CDR3 has 14 residues. For the CDR3, the DNA is TGTGCCAGCAGTGCCTCCCCGGAAATTGGAAAACTGTTTTTT. It translates to CASSASPEIGKLFF.

This chain uses TRBV5-4 with TRBJ2-5; perhaps TRBD1 as D (6 bases). V was trimmed by 1 base and J by 6 bases, leaving 16 bases between them. This CDR3 region has 15 residues. Germline CDR1 reads SGHNT; CDR2 reads YYREEE (reference sequence). CDR3 in amino acids: CASSLTLQGRKTQYF. CDR3 DNA sequence: TGTGCCAGCAGCTTGACTCTACAGGGTAGGAAGACCCAGTACTTC.

This chain connects TRBV24-1 to TRBJ1-1, with 9 bases identical to TRBD1. The CDR3 is made up of 16 amino acids. V shed 6 bases, J shed 0 bases, and the junction held 7 bases outside the gene matches. Looked up from germline, CDR1 is KGHDR and CDR2 is SFDVKD. The CDR3 sequence is CATSSGTGRMNTEAFF. CDR3 sequence (DNA): TGTGCCACCAGTTCGGGGACAGGGCGAATGAACACTGAAGCTTTCTTT.